The following is a T cell receptor (beta chain) sequence with its context. Its antigen is undetermined. Single viable CD3+CD4+CD8-CD45RO+ cells were sorted as the memory CD4+ T cells. Germline V CDR1 and CDR2: SGHTA, FQGNSA. The CDR3 runs 14 residues. V was trimmed by 6 bases and J by 5 bases, leaving 13 bases between them. This specimen comes from a study of memory CD4+ T cells and cytomegalovirus serostatus. Study-wide context: Healthy Belgian adult donors included about 10 CMV-positive and 24 CMV-negative people.

Study observations and caveats: A US-trained random forest predicted CMV serostatus with median AUC about 0.92. Suggested: most of the CMV-linked TCR signature lies in CD4+ memory cells.

Sequencing used immunoSEQ multiplex PCR; TCRdb keeps in-frame clones, though not all of them. The sample has 45,000 to 60,000 clones, approximately 74% seen once. The sequenced material came from memory CD4+ T cells from blood. V usage is TRBV7-2 and J usage is TRBJ2-2, with D possibly TRBD1 on 6 matching bases. This TCR came from an adult in good health and CMV-seropositive. The CDR3 here is CASRETTGTGELFF. The CDR3 DNA reads TGTGCCAGCAGGGAAACGACAGGAACCGGGGAGCTGTTTTTT.